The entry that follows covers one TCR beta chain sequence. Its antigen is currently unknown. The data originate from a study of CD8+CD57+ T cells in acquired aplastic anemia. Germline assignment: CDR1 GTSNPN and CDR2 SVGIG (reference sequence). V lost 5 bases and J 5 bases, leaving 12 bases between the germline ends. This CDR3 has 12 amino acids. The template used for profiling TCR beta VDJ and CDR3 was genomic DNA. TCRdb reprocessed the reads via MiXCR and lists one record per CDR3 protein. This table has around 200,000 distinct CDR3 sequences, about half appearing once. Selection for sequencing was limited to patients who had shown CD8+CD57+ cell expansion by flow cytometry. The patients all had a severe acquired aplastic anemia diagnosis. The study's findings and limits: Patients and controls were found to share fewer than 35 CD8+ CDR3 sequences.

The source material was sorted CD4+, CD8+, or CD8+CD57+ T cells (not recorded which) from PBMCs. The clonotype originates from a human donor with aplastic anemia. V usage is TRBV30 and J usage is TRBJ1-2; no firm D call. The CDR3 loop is CAWASDIYGYTF. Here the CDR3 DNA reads TGTGCCTGGGCCTCAGACATTTATGGCTACACCTTC.